The 15 T cell receptor beta chains given below trace back to one sample, sequenced in a study of memory CD4+ T cells and cytomegalovirus serostatus. Single viable CD3+CD4+CD8-CD45RO+ cells were sorted as the memory CD4+ T cells. Assay used: immunoSEQ multiplex PCR; TCRdb lists only in-frame clones, some missing. In the table there are some 87,000 clones, approximately 80% of which are singletons. Material: memory CD4+ T cells from blood. These TCRs come from an adult in good health and CMV-seropositive.

This clone has a handful of counts. This chain joins TRBV7-6 and TRBJ1-4; 7 nucleotides agree with TRBD1. The CDR3 runs to 15 residues. V trimming: 5 bases; J trimming: 3 bases; junction bases outside the gene matches: 6. The germline V gene has CDR1 SGHVS and CDR2 FNYEAQ. In DNA form, the CDR3 reads TGTGCCAGCAGCCAATGGACAGGCTCTAATGAAAAACTGTTTTTT. It encodes CASSQWTGSNEKLFF.

The chain employs TRBV7-9 and TRBJ2-2; 8 bases match TRBD1. Germline lookup yields CDR1 SEHNR and CDR2 FQNEAQ (reference sequence). V shed 4 bases, J shed 6 bases, and the junction held 10 bases outside the gene matches. The CDR3 extends over 16 amino acids. CDR3 coding DNA: TGTGCCAGCAGCTGGACAGGGAACAGGTTTGCCGGGGAGCTGTTTTTT. Residues: CASSWTGNRFAGELFF. Complete variable domain (other parts from reference TRBV7-9 and TRBJ2-2): DTGVSQNPRHKITKRGQNVTFRCDPISEHNRLYWYRQTLGQGPEFLTYFQNEAQLEKSRLLSDRFSAERPKGSFSTLEIQRTEQGDSAMYLCASSWTGNRFAGELFFGEGSRLTVL.

This clone was seen a handful of times. Here the CDR3 reads CATRQGTAQETQYF. CDR3 nucleotides: TGTGCCACCAGACAGGGGACAGCTCAAGAGACCCAGTACTTC. The chain carries TRBV15 and TRBJ2-5; 7 positions match TRBD1. The germline CDR1 and CDR2 sequences are LNHNV and YYDKDF (reference sequence). The CDR3 is 14 amino acids. Germline trimming cut 6 bases from V and 2 bases from J; bases unmatched to any gene: 6.

The V and J genes are TRBV6-5 and TRBJ2-7; 11 bases agree with TRBD1. Germline V gives CDR1 MNHEY, CDR2 SVGAGI. This CDR3 region has 15 residues. Trimming at V came to 4 bases and at J to 2 bases, leaving 4 bases not matched to a gene. CDR3 region: CASSSGGQGAYEQYF. CDR3 sequence (DNA): TGTGCCAGCAGTTCCGGGGGACAGGGGGCCTACGAGCAGTACTTC.

The J gene is TRBJ2-1, the V gene TRBV5-4; TRBD2 aligns across 12 bases. The J segment lost 3 bases and the V segment lost 5 bases, leaving 9 bases of the junction unmatched. Germline V gene sequence: CDR1 SGHNT, CDR2 YYREEE (reference sequence). This CDR3 contains 17 residues. DNA for the CDR3: TGTGCCAGCAGAAACAACAAACTAGCGGGGGGCTACAATGAGCAGTTCTTC. This sequence encodes CASRNNKLAGGYNEQFF.

This clone was recorded only once. V usage is TRBV28 and J usage is TRBJ1-2; D ambiguous. The CDR3 sequence is 13 residues long. Looked up from germline, CDR1 is MDHEN and CDR2 is SYDVKM. The V end was cut by 2 bases, the J end by 8 bases, with 12 bases between. The CDR3 region has the DNA TGTGCCAGCAGTTTACAAGGGCTGGGCGGCTACACCTTC. This translates into CASSLQGLGGYTF.

The chain combines TRBV6-1 with TRBJ1-1; D unclear. The germline V gene has CDR1 MNHNS and CDR2 SASEGT. Trimming removed 6 bases at V and 3 bases at J, with 5 bases between. The CDR3 loop spans 11 amino acids. CDR3 protein: CASSQHTEAFF. CDR3 sequence (DNA): TGTGCCAGCAGCCAGCACACTGAAGCTTTCTTT.

The chain joins TRBV2 to TRBJ2-7; 10 bases match TRBD1. The CDR3 contains 15 residues. CDR1 and CDR2 from the germline V gene are SNHLY and FYNNEI. Unmatched junction bases numbered 5, after V lost 5 bases and J lost 1 base. This chain's CDR3 is CASSLRQGASYEQYF. In nucleotides, the CDR3 is TGTGCCAGCAGTCTTAGACAGGGGGCATCCTACGAGCAGTACTTC.

This clone was counted a single time. This chain uses TRBV19 with TRBJ2-7; D is uncertain. Germline V CDR1 and CDR2: LNHDA, SQIVND (reference sequence). The CDR3 loop spans 14 amino acids. Trimming shortened V by 5 bases and J by 2 bases, and 13 bases separated the two germline ends. The CDR3 loop reads CASSSQAGAYEQYF. The DNA for the CDR3 is TGTGCCAGTAGTTCTCAGGCTGGGGCCTACGAGCAGTACTTC.

CDR3 bases: TGTGCCAGCAGTTACCGAGGAGAGCGCGACTACGAGCAGTACTTC. Protein: CASSYRGERDYEQYF. The chain is built from TRBV6-5 and TRBJ2-7; D call uncertain. Deletions cut 2 bases from V and 3 bases from J, with 14 bases between. CDR3 size: 15 residues. CDR1 is MNHEY and CDR2 is SVGAGI in the germline V gene.

This clone occurred a few times. The V call is TRBV29-1, the J call TRBJ1-2; D uncertain. The V and J ends lost 4 bases and 4 bases respectively, with 16 bases between them. In germline, CDR1 is SQVTM, CDR2 ANQGSEA. The CDR3 runs 14 residues. The CDR3, as DNA: TGCAGCGTTGTTGTTGTTGACGCGACCTATGGCTACACCTTC. It translates to CSVVVVDATYGYTF. Full variable domain (remainder filled in from reference TRBV29-1 and TRBJ1-2): SAVISQKPSRDICQRGTSLTIQCQVDSQVTMMFWYRQQPGQSLTLIATANQGSEATYESGFVIDKFPISRPNLTFSTLTVSNMSPEDSSIYLCSVVVVDATYGYTFGSGTRLTVV.

The genes are TRBV10-1 and TRBJ2-5, with 8 bases identical to TRBD1. Per germline, CDR1 WNHNN and CDR2 SYGVQD (reference sequence). The V and J ends lost 5 bases and 4 bases, in that order; junction bases with no gene match: 12. This CDR3 has 16 residues. The CDR3 protein is CASSQGATNGGETQYF. In DNA, the CDR3 is TGCGCCAGCAGTCAGGGGGCTACTAATGGGGGAGAGACCCAGTACTTC.

The chain combines TRBV7-9 with TRBJ2-3, with a tentative D call TRBD2 (5 bases). V was pared by 5 bases and J by 5 bases, with 11 bases between. The germline CDR1 and CDR2 sequences are SEHNR and FQNEAQ (reference sequence). The CDR3 is 13 amino acids. The CDR3 sequence is CASSPGSLDTQYF. Here the CDR3 DNA reads TGTGCCAGCAGCCCTGGGAGTTTAGATACGCAGTATTTT.

The chain has TRBV7-9 and TRBJ2-2; D is undetermined. V was trimmed by 8 bases and J by 0 bases, leaving 10 bases between them. The germline CDR1 and CDR2 sequences are SEHNR and FQNEAQ (reference sequence). The CDR3 consists of 14 residues. The CDR3 DNA sequence: TGTGCCAGCGGCGCATACTCGAACACCGGGGAGCTGTTTTTT. It codes for CASGAYSNTGELFF. Full variable domain (rest looked up from reference TRBV7-9 and TRBJ2-2): DTGVSQNPRHKITKRGQNVTFRCDPISEHNRLYWYRQTLGQGPEFLTYFQNEAQLEKSRLLSDRFSAERPKGSFSTLEIQRTEQGDSAMYLCASGAYSNTGELFFGEGSRLTVL.

This chain uses TRBV25-1 with TRBJ2-5; D gene unclear. Trimming took 1 base from V and 5 from J, leaving 8 bases between them. The CDR3 totals 13 residues. Germline lookup yields CDR1 MGHDK and CDR2 SYGVNS. The CDR3 protein is CASSESYLETQYF. For the CDR3, the DNA is TGTGCCAGCAGTGAATCATATTTGGAGACCCAGTACTTC. Combining the CDR3 with reference TRBV25-1 and TRBJ2-5 gives the whole variable domain EADIYQTPRYLVIGTGKKITLECSQTMGHDKMYWYQQDPGMELHLIHYSYGVNSTEKGDLSSESTVSRIRTEHFPLTLESARPSHTSQYLCASSESYLETQYFGPGTRLLVL.